Following are 28 T cell receptor beta chains from one sample sequenced in a study of T cells in Graves' hyperthyroidism and ophthalmopathy. TCR beta CDR3 sequences were amplified from RNA transcripts. An initial round of RT-PCR targeting the TCR CDR3 relied on the HTBI primer set. TCRdb re-derived calls from the multiplex PCR reads in MiXCR, one entry per CDR3 protein. In the table there are more than 500,000 distinct CDR3 sequences, 14% to 15% of which are singletons. Sequencing was carried out using blood. The source of these receptors is a woman aged 40 to 55 with Graves' ophthalmopathy.

This clonotype was counted many times. The rearrangement uses TRBV7-3 and TRBJ2-2; D remains unclear. Germline V gene data show CDR1 as SGHTA and CDR2 as FQGTGA. The CDR3 contains 16 residues. Trimming removed 4 bases from V and 1 base from J, with 13 bases in between. CDR3 DNA: TGTGCCAGCAGCTCCGATGGCGGAAAGAACACCGGGGAGCTGTTTTTT. Its protein product is CASSSDGGKNTGELFF.

This clonotype was observed many times. The rearrangement links TRBV2 to TRBJ2-1; D may be TRBD1 (6 bases). Germline loops: CDR1 SNHLY, CDR2 FYNNEI. V was cut by 1 base and J by 5 bases, with 12 bases left in between. The CDR3 totals 15 residues. The CDR3 nucleotides read TGTGCCAGCAGTGAAGACGAGGACAGTAACAATGAGCAGTTCTTC. This codes for CASSEDEDSNNEQFF. Full variable domain (remainder filled in from reference TRBV2 and TRBJ2-1): EPEVTQTPSHQVTQMGQEVILRCVPISNHLYFYWYRQILGQKVEFLVSFYNNEISEKSEIFDDQFSVERPDGSNFTLKIRSTKLEDSAMYFCASSEDEDSNNEQFFGPGTRLTVL.

The sample holds a few counts of this clonotype. This chain joins TRBV30 and TRBJ2-7; tentative D call: TRBD1 (5 bases). The CDR3 covers 13 residues. V lost 5 bases and J 4 bases, leaving 15 bases between the germline ends. Germline V gene data show CDR1 as GTSNPN and CDR2 as SVGIG (reference sequence). CDR3 protein: CAWYPGNGYEQYF. In DNA, the CDR3 is TGTGCCTGGTATCCAGGGAACGGGTACGAGCAGTACTTC. The complete variable domain, with remaining parts taken from reference TRBV30 and TRBJ2-7, reads SQTIHQWPATLVQPVGSPLSLECTVEGTSNPNLYWYRQAAGRGLQLLFYSVGIGQISSEVPQNLSASRPQDRQFILSSKKLLLSDSGFYLCAWYPGNGYEQYFGPGTRLTVT.

Comments on this clonotype: Just one base apart from a much larger clone, this may be a read error. The chain is built from TRBV7-9 and TRBJ2-1; 8 bases line up with TRBD1. The CDR3 contains 12 residues. Trimming took 4 bases from V and 12 from J; bases not matched to a gene: 5. Per the germline V gene, CDR1 is SEHNR and CDR2 is FQNEAQ (reference sequence). This CDR3 reads CASSSTGDGQFF. CDR3 DNA: TGTGCCAGCAGCTCGACAGGGGATGGGCAGTTCTTC.

This clonotype was detected many times. The chain combines TRBV30 with TRBJ1-5, with D hard to call. Trimming left V 6 bases short and J 2 bases short, with 11 bases between. In germline, CDR1 is GTSNPN, CDR2 SVGIG (reference sequence). This CDR3 comprises 13 residues. This CDR3 is CACSNGRNQPQHF. DNA for the CDR3: TGTGCCTGCTCCAACGGCCGCAATCAGCCCCAGCATTTT. Together with reference TRBV30 and TRBJ1-5, the CDR3 gives the full variable domain: SQTIHQWPATLVQPVGSPLSLECTVEGTSNPNLYWYRQAAGRGLQLLFYSVGIGQISSEVPQNLSASRPQDRQFILSSKKLLLSDSGFYLCACSNGRNQPQHFGDGTRLSIL.

The table lists this clonotype with a few counts. A read error may explain this, as a much larger clone is one base away. This rearrangement joins TRBV27 to TRBJ1-1; TRBD1 is a possible D gene (6 bases). Looked up from germline, CDR1 is MNHEY and CDR2 is SMNVEV (reference sequence). The CDR3 is 13 residues long. The CDR3 loop is CANSKMTGPEAFF. The CDR3 DNA is TGTGCCAACAGTAAGATGACAGGACCCGAAGCTTTCTTT.

This clonotype has a count of ten or more. This chain links TRBV7-6 with TRBJ2-7; D not resolved. Germline V gene lookup returns CDR1 SGHVS and CDR2 FNYEAQ. There are 14 residues in the CDR3. The V gene lost 5 bases and the J gene lost 0 bases, with 11 bases spanning the gap. CDR3 protein: CASSTLTSSYEQYF. The CDR3, as DNA: TGTGCCAGCAGCACCTTGACGAGCTCCTACGAGCAGTACTTC. Based on the CDR3 plus reference TRBV7-6 and TRBJ2-7, the full variable domain is GAGVSQSPRYKVTKRGQDVALRCDPISGHVSLYWYRQALGQGPEFLTYFNYEAQQDKSGLPNDRFSAERPEGSISTLTIQRTEQRDSAMYRCASSTLTSSYEQYFGPGTRLTVT.

V is TRBV27 and J is TRBJ1-2; D not resolved. V was pared by 5 bases and J by 4 bases, with 17 bases between. Germline CDR1 reads MNHEY; CDR2 reads SMNVEV (reference sequence). This CDR3 has 15 residues. The CDR3 DNA reads as TGTGCCAGCAGTCCTAGGAGGCAAAACTTCTATGGCTACACCTTC. This gives the protein CASSPRRQNFYGYTF.

This clonotype has only a few counts. The chain is built from TRBV28 and TRBJ2-7; D is perhaps TRBD1 or TRBD2 (6 bases each). Deletions cut 6 bases from V and 6 bases from J, with 15 bases between. CDR3 length equals 13 residues. The germline V gene has CDR1 MDHEN and CDR2 SYDVKM. As DNA, the CDR3 is TGTGCCAGCAGCTCGGGGGCAGTTGGCGAGCAGTACTTC. Protein: CASSSGAVGEQYF.

This clonotype has only a few counts. V is TRBV28 and J is TRBJ1-1; the D gene is possibly TRBD1 (5 bases). Germline values: CDR1 MDHEN, CDR2 SYDVKM. The CDR3 has 14 residues. Trimming removed 5 bases from V and 4 bases from J, with 14 bases in between. The CDR3 is CASSLGTRITEAFF. In DNA, the CDR3 is TGTGCCAGCAGTCTAGGGACGCGGATCACTGAAGCTTTCTTT.

The V gene is TRBV30, the J gene TRBJ2-7; D possibly corresponds to TRBD2 (5 bases). The germline V gene encodes CDR1 GTSNPN and CDR2 SVGIG (reference sequence). This CDR3 is 15 amino acids long. V lost 3 bases, J lost 2 bases, and 17 bases lay in between. DNA of the CDR3: TGTGCCTGGAGCCCCCCGGGGATTGGTACCTACGAGCAGTACTTC. Protein product: CAWSPPGIGTYEQYF.

This clonotype was seen ten or more times. This chain uses TRBV20-1 with TRBJ1-5; D is possibly TRBD1 (5 bases). Germline V gene lookup returns CDR1 DFQATT and CDR2 SNEGSKA (reference sequence). The CDR3 totals 15 residues. The germline V and J ends were trimmed by 0 bases and 3 bases, with 12 bases remaining between them. The CDR3 protein is CSARDRGSNNQPQHF. CDR3 bases: TGCAGTGCTAGAGATAGGGGATCGAACAATCAGCCCCAGCATTTT.

This clonotype was observed many times. This chain's CDR3 is CSARSQAGSQETQYF. The CDR3, as DNA: TGCAGTGCTAGATCCCAAGCGGGGTCGCAAGAGACCCAGTACTTC. This chain connects TRBV20-1 to TRBJ2-5, with 7 bases aligning to TRBD2. The V segment lost 2 bases and the J segment 2 bases; nucleotides outside the gene matches: 8. The CDR3 totals 15 residues. Germline loops: CDR1 DFQATT, CDR2 SNEGSKA (reference sequence).

This chain links TRBV4-2 with TRBJ2-2, with D unresolved. The CDR3 covers 16 residues. In germline, CDR1 is LGHNA, CDR2 YNFKEQ. The V end lost 0 bases, the J end lost 4 bases, and 12 bases lay between the germline ends. The DNA of the CDR3 is TGTGCCAGCAGCCAAGATATAAGAACAGTCACCGGGGAGCTGTTTTTT. Protein: CASSQDIRTVTGELFF.

This clonotype was recorded at least ten times. The V and J genes are TRBV6-1 and TRBJ2-1; D remains unclear. Germline lookup yields CDR1 MNHNS and CDR2 SASEGT. Trimming pared 2 bases from V and 4 bases from J, leaving 9 bases between. The CDR3 sequence is 14 residues long. Written as DNA, the CDR3 is TGTGCCAGCAGTGAATACCCAAAATACAATGAGCAGTTCTTC. Protein sequence: CASSEYPKYNEQFF.

The V gene is TRBV9, the J gene TRBJ2-2; D gene uncertain. The V gene's germline CDR1 is SGDLS and CDR2 YYNGEE. This CDR3 is built from 15 residues. V was pared by 0 bases and J by 2 bases, with 8 bases between. The CDR3 sequence: CASSVAPGNTGELFF. The DNA of the CDR3 is TGTGCCAGCAGCGTAGCTCCGGGCAACACCGGGGAGCTGTTTTTT.

In this sample, this clonotype turned up many times. This chain connects TRBV28 to TRBJ1-1, with D tentatively TRBD1 (5 bases). Germline V gene lookup returns CDR1 MDHEN and CDR2 SYDVKM. V gave up 7 bases and J gave up 0 bases, with 15 bases separating them. CDR3 length: 15 amino acids. The CDR3 spells CASNPGRRLNTEAFF. The CDR3 DNA sequence: TGTGCCAGCAACCCGGGGCGCAGACTGAACACTGAAGCTTTCTTT. Full variable domain (missing parts from reference TRBV28 and TRBJ1-1): DVKVTQSSRYLVKRTGEKVFLECVQDMDHENMFWYRQDPGLGLRLIYFSYDVKMKEKGDIPEGYSVSREKKERFSLILESASTNQTSMYLCASNPGRRLNTEAFFGQGTRLTVV.

There are many counts of this clonotype. This chain uses TRBV7-2 with TRBJ2-5; TRBD2 matches at 8 bases. Germline lookup yields CDR1 SGHTA and CDR2 FQGNSA. The CDR3 consists of 14 residues. V lost 8 bases and J lost 4; bases outside the gene matches: 9. The CDR3 loop reads CASALLAGIETQYF. The CDR3 DNA follows: TGTGCCAGCGCCCTCCTAGCGGGTATAGAGACCCAGTACTTC.

Only a few counts were recorded for this clonotype. The V and J genes are TRBV29-1 and TRBJ2-7, with TRBD2 identical over 8 bases. CDR3 size: 15 residues. Germline V gene lookup returns CDR1 SQVTM and CDR2 ANQGSEA. The junction had 6 bases not matched to a gene; V was cut back by 0 bases and J by 2 bases. CDR3 DNA: TGCAGCGTTGAAGATTATAGCGGGGACACCTACGAGCAGTACTTC. Translating gives CSVEDYSGDTYEQYF.

The table lists this clonotype with many counts. The chain links TRBV29-1 to TRBJ2-7; D gene ambiguous. The V end lost 2 bases, the J end lost 4 bases, and 6 bases lay between the germline ends. Germline V lookup: CDR1 SQVTM, CDR2 ANQGSEA. This CDR3 region has 11 residues. DNA of the CDR3: TGCAGCGTTGAAACCGGGTACGAGCAGTACTTC. Protein: CSVETGYEQYF.

This clonotype has ten or more counts. The chain carries TRBV12-3 or TRBV12-4 and TRBJ2-7; 8 bases map to TRBD2. After removal of 3 bases from V and 5 bases from J, the junction contained 9 bases not matched to a gene. This CDR3 comprises 15 residues. CDR3: CASSFGLAGVDEQYF. DNA for the CDR3: TGTGCCAGCAGTTTCGGACTAGCCGGAGTCGACGAGCAGTACTTC.

Ten or more counts support this clonotype. The genes are TRBV6-1 and TRBJ1-5; possibly TRBD1 for D (5 bases). V gave up 6 bases and J gave up 1 base, with 16 bases separating them. The CDR3 is made up of 16 amino acids. Germline V gives CDR1 MNHNS, CDR2 SASEGT. The CDR3 protein is CASSPRGVPSNQPQHF. The CDR3, as DNA: TGTGCCAGCAGCCCTCGAGGGGTTCCGAGCAATCAGCCCCAGCATTTT.

There are many counts of this clonotype. The chain combines TRBV28 with TRBJ2-7, with D possibly being TRBD1 or TRBD2 (5 bases each). Trimming pared 6 bases from V and 2 bases from J, leaving 11 bases between. Germline CDR1 and CDR2: MDHEN and SYDVKM. CDR3 length: 13 amino acids. CDR3 sequence: CASRLDSTYEQYF. CDR3 DNA: TGTGCCAGCAGACTAGACAGTACCTACGAGCAGTACTTC.

This clonotype has more than one count but fewer than ten. This chain links TRBV3-1 with TRBJ2-7; TRBD2 might be the D (6 bases). CDR1 LGHDT and CDR2 YNNKEL come from the germline V gene (reference sequence). This CDR3 is 12 amino acids long. V was cut by 2 bases and J by 12 bases, with 14 bases left in between. CDR3 nucleotide sequence: TGTGCCAGCAGCCAATCTTCCCGGGAGTTGTACTTC. It is translated as CASSQSSRELYF.

This clonotype was picked up many times. The CDR3 DNA reads as TGTGCCAGCAGTAAACAGGGGAGCTCCTATAATTCACCCCTCCACTTT. Translating it yields CASSKQGSSYNSPLHF. This chain links TRBV6-1 with TRBJ1-6; 7 bases line up with TRBD1. This CDR3 contains 16 residues. Germline lookup yields CDR1 MNHNS and CDR2 SASEGT. The V gene end was trimmed by 5 bases and the J gene end by 0 bases; junction bases not matched to a gene: 4.

This clonotype was detected many times. CDR3 region: CASSSTQGLEQYF. The CDR3 DNA follows: TGTGCCAGCAGTTCGACCCAGGGGCTCGAGCAGTACTTC. The chain has TRBV28 and TRBJ2-7, with a possible D match to TRBD1 (6 bases). CDR3 size: 13 residues. V gave up 4 bases and J gave up 6 bases, with 13 bases separating them. Germline V gene lookup returns CDR1 MDHEN and CDR2 SYDVKM.

This clonotype was detected ten times or more. J is TRBJ1-2 and V is TRBV6-2 or TRBV6-3; perhaps TRBD1 as D (6 bases). Trimming took 8 bases from V and 4 from J, leaving 14 bases between them. CDR3 length: 13 amino acids. Germline lookup yields CDR1 MNHEY and CDR2 SVGEGT. DNA of the CDR3: TGTGCCAGCGGACCAGGGGATCGCTATGGCTACACCTTC. Amino acids: CASGPGDRYGYTF.

Ten or more counts support this clonotype. The V gene is TRBV2, the J gene TRBJ2-5, with 7 bases matching TRBD1. The germline V gene has CDR1 SNHLY and CDR2 FYNNEI. The trim removed 4 bases at V and 2 bases at J, leaving 1 base unmatched. The CDR3 consists of 13 residues. The CDR3 bases are TGTGCCAGCAGTGGGGGACAGCAAGAGACCCAGTACTTC. It specifies CASSGGQQETQYF.